Listed here is a single TCR beta chain. It has no known antigen specificity. No per-base quality is available; no much larger clone lies one base away. Library preparation used RT-PCR. The instrument was an Illumina HiSeq 2500. Starting from the raw public reads, TCRdb applied fastp trimming at Q25, assembled clones with MiXCR and retained in-frame beta chains. Each CDR3 protein appears once, grouped with its most common genes and DNA. This sample lists approximately 500,000 distinct CDR3 sequences; 13% were detected once. The ten top clones hold about 12% of the sample. The CDR3 sequence holds 14 residues, the cysteine and phenylalanine included. The read is trimmed to its CDR3 DNA, 42 bases read in frame from base 1. CDR1 and CDR2 are read off the germline V gene as SQVTM and ANQGSEA. V is shortened by 4 bases, J by 0 bases, and the region joining them spans 10 bases. The sample comes from a study of response to subunit inactivated influenza vaccine listed by TCRdb under 2018. Looking at the study overall: To follow how T cells responded to a trivalent subunit inactivated influenza vaccine, the researchers relied on deep quantitative profiling of the T cell receptor repertoire. The full study reports these points: The authors suggested that each seasonal influenza vaccination may recruit only a limited number of new T cells.

Per the publication, the time point label means: 45 to 50 days after influenza vaccine administration. Sequencing used PBMCs from blood, obtained roughly 45 days after vaccination. The sequence links TRBV29-1 to TRBJ2-1, with TRBD1 perhaps the D gene, on 6 matching bases. This TCR was recovered from a man over 45 who received an inactivated influenza vaccine. Donor details come from another sample of the same person, matched by shared clones. The CDR3 in this case is CSVVDRSSYNEQFF. The DNA sequence reads TGCAGCGTTGTTGACAGGAGCTCCTACAATGAGCAGTTCTTC.